Below, one TCR beta chain is given with its context. Original processing methods: Cell counts per sample came from amplifying reference gene primers. Clones were sequenced by immunoSEQ multiplex PCR, and TCRdb holds only the in-frame ones, with some missing. V and J calls and clone size are copied from that table; D and trimming were computed from the DNA. This sample has approximately 75,000 clones, with 80% found just once. These data come from a study of blood T cell repertoires in COVID-19. Seattle cases were enrolled at active infection and followed longitudinally. The germline CDR1 and CDR2 sequences are KGHSH and LQKENI. With V trimmed by 5 bases and J by 6 bases, 6 bases remained unmatched. The CDR3 totals 13 residues.

Material: peripheral blood. The rearrangement uses TRBV18 and TRBJ2-7, with 8 bases fitting TRBD2. This clonotype was obtained from a man aged 50 or older with COVID-19, enrolled during active disease. The CDR3 sequence: CASSEGLGREQYF. In DNA, the CDR3 is TGTGCCAGCTCAGAGGGACTAGGACGCGAGCAGTACTTC.